This TCR beta chain was documented in a study of blood T cells in healthy people across ages. The study's findings and limits: Higher diversity, along with more naive CD4+ cells, distinguished long-lived donors from aged donors.

The germline CDR1 and CDR2 sequences are LGHNA and YNFKEQ. The CDR3 is made up of 15 amino acids. V lost 5 bases, J lost 5 bases, and 18 bases lay in between. A second PCR of roughly 6 to 12 cycles used a sample-barcoded 5' primer and a J-beta primer mix. TCRdb re-derived calls from the 5' RACE reads in MiXCR, one entry per CDR3 protein. Of 800,000 to 900,000 distinct CDR3 sequences detected, around two thirds appear once; the ten largest clones hold around a quarter. Every sample gave at least 5.5 micrograms of total RNA when it was extracted. Note on this clonotype: Its antigen is unknown.

The source of this sequence is a man younger than 45 in good health. Sequenced material: blood. V usage is TRBV4-2 and J usage is TRBJ1-1; tentative D call: TRBD1 (6 bases). The CDR3 loop is CASSSHRDWRTEAFF. DNA of the CDR3: TGTGCCAGCAGCTCCCACAGGGACTGGAGGACTGAAGCTTTCTTT.